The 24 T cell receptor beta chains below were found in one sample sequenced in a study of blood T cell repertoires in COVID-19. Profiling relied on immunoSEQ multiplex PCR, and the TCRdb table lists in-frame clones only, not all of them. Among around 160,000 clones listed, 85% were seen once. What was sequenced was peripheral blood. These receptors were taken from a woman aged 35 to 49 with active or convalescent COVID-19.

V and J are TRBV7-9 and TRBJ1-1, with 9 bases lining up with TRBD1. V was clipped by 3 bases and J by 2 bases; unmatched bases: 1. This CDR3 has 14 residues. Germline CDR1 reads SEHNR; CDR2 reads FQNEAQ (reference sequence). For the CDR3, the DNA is TGTGCCAGCAGCTTGACAGGGGGAAACACTGAAGCTTTCTTT. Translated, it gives CASSLTGGNTEAFF.

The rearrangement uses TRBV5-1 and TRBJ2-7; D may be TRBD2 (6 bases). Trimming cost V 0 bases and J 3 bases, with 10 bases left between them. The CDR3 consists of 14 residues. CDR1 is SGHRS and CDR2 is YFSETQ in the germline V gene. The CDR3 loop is CASSLDQGGYEQYF. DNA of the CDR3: TGCGCCAGCAGCTTGGATCAGGGAGGCTACGAGCAGTACTTC.

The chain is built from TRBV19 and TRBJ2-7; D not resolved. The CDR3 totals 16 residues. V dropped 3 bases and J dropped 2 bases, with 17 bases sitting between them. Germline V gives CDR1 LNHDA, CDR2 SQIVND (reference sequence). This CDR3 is CASSIRTSSSPYEQYF. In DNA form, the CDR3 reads TGTGCCAGTAGTATCCGCACCTCTTCGAGTCCCTACGAGCAGTACTTC. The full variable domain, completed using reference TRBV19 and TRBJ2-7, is DGGITQSPKYLFRKEGQNVTLSCEQNLNHDAMYWYRQDPGQGLRLIYYSQIVNDFQKGDIAEGYSVSREKKESFPLTVTSAQKNPTAFYLCASSIRTSSSPYEQYFGPGTRLTVT.

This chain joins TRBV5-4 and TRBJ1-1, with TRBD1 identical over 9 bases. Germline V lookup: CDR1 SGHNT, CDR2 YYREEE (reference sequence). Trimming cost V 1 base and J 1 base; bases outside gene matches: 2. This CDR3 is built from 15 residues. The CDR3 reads CASSLTGGRNTEAFF. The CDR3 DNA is TGTGCCAGCAGCTTGACAGGGGGCCGGAACACTGAAGCTTTCTTT.

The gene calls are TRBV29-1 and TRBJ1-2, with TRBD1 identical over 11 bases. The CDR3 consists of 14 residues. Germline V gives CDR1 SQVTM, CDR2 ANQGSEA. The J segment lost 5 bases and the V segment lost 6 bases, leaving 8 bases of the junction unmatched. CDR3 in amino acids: CSVTLGTGGYGYTF. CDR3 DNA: TGCAGCGTCACCTTAGGGACAGGGGGATATGGCTACACCTTC.

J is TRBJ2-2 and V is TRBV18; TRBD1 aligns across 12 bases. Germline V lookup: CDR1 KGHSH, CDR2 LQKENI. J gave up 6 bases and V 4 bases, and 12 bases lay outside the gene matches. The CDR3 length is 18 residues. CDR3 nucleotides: TGTGCCAGCTCACAAAGCCTGAACCGGGACAGGGGGCCCGGGGAGCTGTTTTTT. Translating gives CASSQSLNRDRGPGELFF.

The CDR3 protein is CASSAQGAGNQPQHF. The CDR3 nucleotides read TGTGCCAGCAGCGCTCAGGGGGCAGGCAATCAGCCCCAGCATTTT. The rearrangement links TRBV9 to TRBJ1-5; the match to TRBD1 covers 8 bases. V dropped 3 bases and J dropped 2; count of bases not matched to a gene: 4. Germline-derived CDR1 and CDR2 are SGDLS and YYNGEE. CDR3 length equals 15 residues.

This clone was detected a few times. The CDR3 region has the DNA TGCGCCAGCAGCCAAGGGGGAGGTGGTGCTAATCAGCCCCAGCATTTT. Translating it yields CASSQGGGGANQPQHF. The V call is TRBV4-3, the J call TRBJ1-5; D unclear. CDR1 is LGHNA, CDR2 YSLEER, per germline. This CDR3 region has 16 residues. The V gene lost 1 base and the J gene lost 4 bases, with 14 bases spanning the gap.

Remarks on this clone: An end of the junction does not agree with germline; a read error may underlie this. The CDR3 loop is CASSDPGTGNPEAFF. In DNA form, the CDR3 reads TGTGCCAGCAGCGACCCCGGGACAGGGAACCCTGAAGCTTTCTTT. The gene calls are TRBV9 and TRBJ1-1; 9 nucleotides match TRBD1. Looked up from germline, CDR1 is SGDLS and CDR2 is YYNGEE. This CDR3 comprises 15 residues.

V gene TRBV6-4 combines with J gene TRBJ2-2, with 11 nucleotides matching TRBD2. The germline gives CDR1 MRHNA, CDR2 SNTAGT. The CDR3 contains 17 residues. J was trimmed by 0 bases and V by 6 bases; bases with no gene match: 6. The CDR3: CASSPLAGGANTGELFF. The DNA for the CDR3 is TGTGCCAGCAGCCCCCTAGCGGGGGGCGCGAACACCGGGGAGCTGTTTTTT.

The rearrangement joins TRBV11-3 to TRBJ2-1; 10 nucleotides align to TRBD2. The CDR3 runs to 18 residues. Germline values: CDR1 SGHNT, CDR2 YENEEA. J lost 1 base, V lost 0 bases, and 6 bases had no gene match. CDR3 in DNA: TGTGCCAGCAGCTTAGATCAAGGACTAGCGGCTTCCTACAATGAGCAGTTCTTC. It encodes CASSLDQGLAASYNEQFF.

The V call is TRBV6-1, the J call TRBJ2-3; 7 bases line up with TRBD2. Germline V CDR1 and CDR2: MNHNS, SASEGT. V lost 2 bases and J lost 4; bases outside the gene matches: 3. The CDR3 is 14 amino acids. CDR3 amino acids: CASSERGGPDTQYF. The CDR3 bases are TGTGCCAGCAGTGAACGGGGAGGGCCAGATACGCAGTATTTT.

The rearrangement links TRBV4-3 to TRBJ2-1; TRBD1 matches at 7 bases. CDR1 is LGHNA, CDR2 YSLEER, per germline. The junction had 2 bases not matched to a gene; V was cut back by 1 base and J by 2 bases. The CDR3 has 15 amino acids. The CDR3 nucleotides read TGCGCCAGCAGCCAAGGTAGGGGGCCCTACAATGAGCAGTTCTTC. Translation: CASSQGRGPYNEQFF.

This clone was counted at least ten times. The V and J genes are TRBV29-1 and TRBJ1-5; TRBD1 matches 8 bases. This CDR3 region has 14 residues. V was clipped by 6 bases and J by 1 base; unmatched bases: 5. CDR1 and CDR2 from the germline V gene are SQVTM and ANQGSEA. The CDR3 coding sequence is TGCAGCGTCCCGGGACAGGAGAGCAATCAGCCCCAGCATTTT. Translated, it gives CSVPGQESNQPQHF.

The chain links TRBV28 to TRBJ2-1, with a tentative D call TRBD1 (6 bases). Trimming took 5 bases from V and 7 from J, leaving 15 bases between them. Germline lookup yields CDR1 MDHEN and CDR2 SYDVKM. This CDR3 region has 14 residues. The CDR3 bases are TGTGCCAGCAGTATCCAACAGGGTGTTAATGAGCAGTTCTTC. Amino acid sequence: CASSIQQGVNEQFF.

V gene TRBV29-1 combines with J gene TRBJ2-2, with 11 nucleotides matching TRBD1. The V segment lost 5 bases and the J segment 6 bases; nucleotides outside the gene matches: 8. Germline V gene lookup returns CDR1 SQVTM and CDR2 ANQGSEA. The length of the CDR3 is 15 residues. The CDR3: CSVKRQDRGPGELFF. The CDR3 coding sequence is TGCAGCGTTAAGAGACAGGACAGGGGGCCCGGGGAGCTGTTTTTT.

CDR3 nucleotide sequence: TGCGCCAGCAGTGAGGGACAGCGATATGGCTACACCTTC. Translated: CASSEGQRYGYTF. This rearrangement joins TRBV10-2 to TRBJ1-2, with D perhaps matching TRBD1 (6 bases). The CDR3 totals 13 residues. With 2 bases removed from V and 5 bases from J, the gap between germline ends came to 9 bases. Germline CDR1 and CDR2: WSHSY and SAAADI.

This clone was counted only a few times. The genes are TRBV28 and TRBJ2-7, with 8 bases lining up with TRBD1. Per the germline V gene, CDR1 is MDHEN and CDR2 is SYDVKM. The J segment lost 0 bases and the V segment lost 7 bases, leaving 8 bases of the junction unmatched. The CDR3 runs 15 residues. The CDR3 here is CASIGQGPSSYEQYF. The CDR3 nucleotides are TGTGCCAGCATCGGACAGGGACCCAGCTCCTACGAGCAGTACTTC. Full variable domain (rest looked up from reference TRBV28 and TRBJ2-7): DVKVTQSSRYLVKRTGEKVFLECVQDMDHENMFWYRQDPGLGLRLIYFSYDVKMKEKGDIPEGYSVSREKKERFSLILESASTNQTSMYLCASIGQGPSSYEQYFGPGTRLTVT.

Here the CDR3 reads CASSPLLGRNTEAFF. The CDR3 DNA reads TGCGCCAGCAGCCCCCTCTTAGGGAGGAACACTGAAGCTTTCTTT. V is TRBV5-1 and J is TRBJ1-1; no clear D. Germline-derived CDR1 and CDR2 are SGHRS and YFSETQ. V shed 4 bases and J shed 1 base, with 14 bases lying between them. The CDR3 covers 15 residues.

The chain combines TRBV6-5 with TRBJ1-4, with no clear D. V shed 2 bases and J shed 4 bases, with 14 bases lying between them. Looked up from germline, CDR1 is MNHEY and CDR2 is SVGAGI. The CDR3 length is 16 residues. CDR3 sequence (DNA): TGTGCCAGCAGTTACGCCCCCTTAACAGTTAATGAAAAACTGTTTTTT. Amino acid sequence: CASSYAPLTVNEKLFF.

The CDR3 sequence: CASSRRKRGGTDTQYF. DNA of the CDR3: TGTGCCAGCAGCCGTAGAAAGCGGGGGGGAACAGATACGCAGTATTTT. The rearrangement uses TRBV6-6 and TRBJ2-3, with TRBD2 matching 10 bases. The J segment lost 3 bases and the V segment lost 6 bases, leaving 9 bases of the junction unmatched. The CDR3 contains 16 residues. Germline CDR1 reads MNHNY; CDR2 reads SVGAGI (reference sequence).

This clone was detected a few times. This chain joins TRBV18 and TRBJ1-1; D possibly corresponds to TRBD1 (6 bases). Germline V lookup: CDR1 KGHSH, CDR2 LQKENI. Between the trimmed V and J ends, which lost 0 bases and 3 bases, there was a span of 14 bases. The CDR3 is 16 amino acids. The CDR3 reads CASSPPTGNGYTEAFF. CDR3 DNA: TGTGCCAGCTCACCACCAACAGGGAACGGTTACACTGAAGCTTTCTTT.

CDR3 DNA: TGTGCCAGCAGTCCTGACTGGAGCTATGGCTACACCTTC. Translating gives CASSPDWSYGYTF. The chain employs TRBV7-9 and TRBJ1-2; D unresolved. V lost 6 bases and J lost 4, with 12 bases in between. Looked up from germline, CDR1 is SEHNR and CDR2 is FQNEAQ (reference sequence). The CDR3 consists of 13 residues.

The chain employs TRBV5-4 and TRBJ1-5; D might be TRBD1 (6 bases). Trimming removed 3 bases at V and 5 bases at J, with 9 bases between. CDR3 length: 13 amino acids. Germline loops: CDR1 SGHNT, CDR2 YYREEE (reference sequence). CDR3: CASSSGQDQPQHF. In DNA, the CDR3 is TGTGCCAGCAGCTCGGGACAAGATCAGCCCCAGCATTTT.